These 2 T cell receptor beta chains came from one sample sequenced in a study of blood T cell repertoires in COVID-19. Sequencing was performed with immunoSEQ multiplex PCR; in TCRdb, only in-frame clones are kept and a portion is missing. The profile shows 400,000 or so clones, nearly 90% of them singletons. What was sequenced was PBMCs or T cells enriched from blood (not recorded which). The receptors stem from a middle-aged woman with acute COVID-19.

This chain joins TRBV7-9 and TRBJ1-1, with D hard to call. The germline V gene encodes CDR1 SEHNR and CDR2 FQNEAQ (reference sequence). The CDR3 length is 13 residues. Trimming pared 6 bases from V and 0 bases from J, leaving 8 bases between. The CDR3 DNA reads as TGTGCCAGCAGTATCAGGCTGAACACTGAAGCTTTCTTT. Translated, it gives CASSIRLNTEAFF. Looking up the rest from reference TRBV7-9 and TRBJ1-1 gives the full variable domain: DTGVSQNPRHKITKRGQNVTFRCDPISEHNRLYWYRQTLGQGPEFLTYFQNEAQLEKSRLLSDRFSAERPKGSFSTLEIQRTEQGDSAMYLCASSIRLNTEAFFGQGTRLTVV.

The chain joins TRBV18 to TRBJ2-3; D gene unclear. This CDR3 comprises 14 residues. V was pared by 2 bases and J by 2 bases, with 8 bases between. In germline, CDR1 is KGHSH, CDR2 LQKENI. The CDR3 sequence: CASSPAAVTDTQYF. The DNA for the CDR3 is TGTGCCAGCTCACCAGCGGCTGTCACAGATACGCAGTATTTT.